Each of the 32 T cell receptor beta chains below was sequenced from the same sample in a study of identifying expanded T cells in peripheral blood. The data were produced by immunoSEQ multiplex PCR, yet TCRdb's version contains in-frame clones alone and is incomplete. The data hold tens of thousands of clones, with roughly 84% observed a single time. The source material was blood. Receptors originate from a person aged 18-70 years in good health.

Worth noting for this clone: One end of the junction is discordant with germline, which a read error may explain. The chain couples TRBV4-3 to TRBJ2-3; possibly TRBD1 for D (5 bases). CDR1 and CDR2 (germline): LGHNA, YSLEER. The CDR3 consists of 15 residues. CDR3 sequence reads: CVSSQGAFLGDTQYF. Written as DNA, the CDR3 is TGCGTCAGCAGCCAAGGGGCTTTTCTAGGAGATACGCAGTATTTT.

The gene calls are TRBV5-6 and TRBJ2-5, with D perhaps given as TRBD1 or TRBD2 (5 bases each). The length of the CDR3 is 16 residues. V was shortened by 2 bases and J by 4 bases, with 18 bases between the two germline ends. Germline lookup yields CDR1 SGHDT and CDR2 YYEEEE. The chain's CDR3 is CASSLGRPIGGETQYF. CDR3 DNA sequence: TGTGCCAGCAGCTTAGGGAGACCTATTGGGGGAGAGACCCAGTACTTC.

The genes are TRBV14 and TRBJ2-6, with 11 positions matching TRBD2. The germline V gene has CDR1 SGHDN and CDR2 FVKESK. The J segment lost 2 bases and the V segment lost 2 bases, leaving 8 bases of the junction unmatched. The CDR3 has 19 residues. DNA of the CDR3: TGTGCCAGCAGCCAAACCACTAGCGGGAGTCGTGCTGGGGCCAACGTCCTGACTTTC. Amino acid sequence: CASSQTTSGSRAGANVLTF.

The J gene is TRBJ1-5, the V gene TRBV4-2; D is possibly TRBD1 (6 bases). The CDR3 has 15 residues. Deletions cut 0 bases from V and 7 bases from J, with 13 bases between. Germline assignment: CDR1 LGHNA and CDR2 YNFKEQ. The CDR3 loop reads CASSQDWDTGQPQHF. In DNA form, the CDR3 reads TGTGCCAGCAGCCAAGATTGGGACACAGGACAGCCCCAGCATTTT.

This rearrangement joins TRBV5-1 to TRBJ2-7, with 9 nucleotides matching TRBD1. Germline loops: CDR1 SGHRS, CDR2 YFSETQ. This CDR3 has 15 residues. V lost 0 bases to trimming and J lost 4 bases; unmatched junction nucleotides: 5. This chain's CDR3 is CASSLEGTGNYEQYF. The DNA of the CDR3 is TGCGCCAGCAGCTTGGAAGGGACAGGGAATTACGAGCAGTACTTC.

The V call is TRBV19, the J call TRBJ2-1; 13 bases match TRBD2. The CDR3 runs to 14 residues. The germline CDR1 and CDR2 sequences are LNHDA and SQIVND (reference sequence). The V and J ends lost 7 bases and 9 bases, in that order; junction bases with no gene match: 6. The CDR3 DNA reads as TGTGCCAGTACCGGGACTAGCGGGACGACTGAGCAGTTCTTC. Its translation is CASTGTSGTTEQFF.

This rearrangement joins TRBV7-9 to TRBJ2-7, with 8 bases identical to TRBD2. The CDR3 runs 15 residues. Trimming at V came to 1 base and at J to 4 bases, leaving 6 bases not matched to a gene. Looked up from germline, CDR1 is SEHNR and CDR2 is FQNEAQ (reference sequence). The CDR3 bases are TGTGCCAGCAGCTTAGGTCCTAGCGGGTTATACGAGCAGTACTTC. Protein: CASSLGPSGLYEQYF. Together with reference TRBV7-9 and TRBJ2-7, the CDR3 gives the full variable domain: DTGVSQNPRHKITKRGQNVTFRCDPISEHNRLYWYRQTLGQGPEFLTYFQNEAQLEKSRLLSDRFSAERPKGSFSTLEIQRTEQGDSAMYLCASSLGPSGLYEQYFGPGTRLTVT.

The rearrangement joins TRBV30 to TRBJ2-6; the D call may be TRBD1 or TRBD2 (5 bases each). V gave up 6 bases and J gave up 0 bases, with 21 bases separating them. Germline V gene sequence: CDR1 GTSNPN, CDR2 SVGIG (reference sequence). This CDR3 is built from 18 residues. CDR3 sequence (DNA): TGTGCCTGCGGCTATCGGGGACGGGAAGCCTCTGGGGCCAACGTCCTGACTTTC. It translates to CACGYRGREASGANVLTF.

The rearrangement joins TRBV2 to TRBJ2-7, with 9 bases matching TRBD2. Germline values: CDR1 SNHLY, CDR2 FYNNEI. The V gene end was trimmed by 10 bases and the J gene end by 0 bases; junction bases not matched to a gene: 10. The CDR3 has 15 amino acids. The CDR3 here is CATIWISGSSYEQYF. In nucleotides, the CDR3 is TGTGCCACCATTTGGATTAGCGGGAGCTCCTACGAGCAGTACTTC.

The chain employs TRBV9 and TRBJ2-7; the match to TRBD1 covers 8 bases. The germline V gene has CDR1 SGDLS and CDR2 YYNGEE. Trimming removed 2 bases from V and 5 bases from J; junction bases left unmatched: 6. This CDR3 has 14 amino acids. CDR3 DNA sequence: TGTGCCAGCAGCGTGCGACAGGGGTACCACGAGCAGTACTTC. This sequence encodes CASSVRQGYHEQYF. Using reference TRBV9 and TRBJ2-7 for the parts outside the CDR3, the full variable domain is DSGVTQTPKHLITATGQRVTLRCSPRSGDLSVYWYQQSLDQGLQFLIQYYNGEERAKGNILERFSAQQFPDLHSELNLSSLELGDSALYFCASSVRQGYHEQYFGPGTRLTVT.

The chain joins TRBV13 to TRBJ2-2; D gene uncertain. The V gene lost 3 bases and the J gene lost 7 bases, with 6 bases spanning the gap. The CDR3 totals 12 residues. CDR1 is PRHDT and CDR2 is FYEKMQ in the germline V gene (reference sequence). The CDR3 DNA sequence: TGTGCCAGCAGCTTGGACCTCGGGGAGCTGTTTTTT. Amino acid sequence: CASSLDLGELFF. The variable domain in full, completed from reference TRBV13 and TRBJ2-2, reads AAGVIQSPRHLIKEKRETATLKCYPIPRHDTVYWYQQGPGQDPQFLISFYEKMQSDKGSIPDRFSAQQFSDYHSELNMSSLELGDSALYFCASSLDLGELFFGEGSRLTVL.

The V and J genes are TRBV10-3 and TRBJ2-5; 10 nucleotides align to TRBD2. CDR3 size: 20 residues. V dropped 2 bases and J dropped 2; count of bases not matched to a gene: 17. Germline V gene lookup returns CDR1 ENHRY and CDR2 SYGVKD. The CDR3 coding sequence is TGTGCCATCAGTGAGGCTGGGGGTAGCGGGAGGACTACCATTCAAGAGACCCAGTACTTC. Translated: CAISEAGGSGRTTIQETQYF.

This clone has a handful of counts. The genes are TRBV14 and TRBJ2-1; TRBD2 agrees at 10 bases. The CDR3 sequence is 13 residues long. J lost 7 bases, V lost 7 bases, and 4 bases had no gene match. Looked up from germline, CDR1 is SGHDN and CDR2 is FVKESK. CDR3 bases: TGTGCCAGCAAGGCTAGCGGGAGTAATGAGCAGTTCTTC. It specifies CASKASGSNEQFF.

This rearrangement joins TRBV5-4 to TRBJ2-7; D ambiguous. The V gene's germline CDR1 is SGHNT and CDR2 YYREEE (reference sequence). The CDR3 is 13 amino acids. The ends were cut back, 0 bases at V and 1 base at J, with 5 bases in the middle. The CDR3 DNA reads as TGTGCCAGCAGCTTGGACGGATCCTACGAGCAGTACTTC. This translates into CASSLDGSYEQYF.

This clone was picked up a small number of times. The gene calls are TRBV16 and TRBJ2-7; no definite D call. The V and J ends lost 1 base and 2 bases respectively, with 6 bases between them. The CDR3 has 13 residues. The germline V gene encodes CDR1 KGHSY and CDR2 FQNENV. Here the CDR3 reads CASSQLNAYEQYF. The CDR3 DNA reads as TGTGCCAGCAGCCAATTAAACGCCTACGAGCAGTACTTC.

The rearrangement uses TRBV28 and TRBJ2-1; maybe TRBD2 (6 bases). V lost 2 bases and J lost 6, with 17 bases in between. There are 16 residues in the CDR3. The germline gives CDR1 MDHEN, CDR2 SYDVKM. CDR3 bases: TGTGCCAGCAGTTTAGGCACGGGAGTGATTTTCAATGAGCAGTTCTTC. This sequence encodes CASSLGTGVIFNEQFF.

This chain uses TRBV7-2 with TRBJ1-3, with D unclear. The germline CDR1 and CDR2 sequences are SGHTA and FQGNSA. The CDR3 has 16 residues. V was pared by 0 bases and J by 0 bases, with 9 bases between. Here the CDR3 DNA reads TGTGCCAGCAGCTTAGCGGCGGGGAACTCTGGAAACACCATATATTTT. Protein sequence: CASSLAAGNSGNTIYF. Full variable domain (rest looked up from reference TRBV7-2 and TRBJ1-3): GAGVSQSPSNKVTEKGKDVELRCDPISGHTALYWYRQSLGQGLEFLIYFQGNSAPDKSGLPSDRFSAERTGGSVSTLTIQRTQQEDSAVYLCASSLAAGNSGNTIYFGEGSWLTVV.

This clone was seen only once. CDR3: CASSFAQGPYEQYF. CDR3 bases: TGTGCCAGCAGCTTCGCGCAGGGGCCCTACGAGCAGTACTTC. The V and J genes are TRBV7-2 and TRBJ2-7; TRBD1 might be the D (6 bases). The CDR3 is made up of 14 amino acids. V dropped 3 bases and J dropped 2 bases, with 11 bases sitting between them. Per the germline V gene, CDR1 is SGHTA and CDR2 is FQGNSA.

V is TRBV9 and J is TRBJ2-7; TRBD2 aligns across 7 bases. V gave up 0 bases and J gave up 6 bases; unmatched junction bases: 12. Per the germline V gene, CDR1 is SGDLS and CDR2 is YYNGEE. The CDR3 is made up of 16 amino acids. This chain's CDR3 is CASSVGVGGPYSEQYF. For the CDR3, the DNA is TGTGCCAGCAGCGTAGGGGTGGGAGGGCCATACTCCGAGCAGTACTTC.

CDR3 coding DNA: TGCGCCAGCAGCCAAAGGACAGGGGATCAGCCCCAGCATTTT. As protein: CASSQRTGDQPQHF. V gene TRBV4-3 combines with J gene TRBJ1-5, with 9 bases aligning to TRBD1. Germline CDR1 and CDR2: LGHNA and YSLEER. This CDR3 comprises 14 residues. V was pared by 2 bases and J by 5 bases, with 1 base of the junction left unmatched.

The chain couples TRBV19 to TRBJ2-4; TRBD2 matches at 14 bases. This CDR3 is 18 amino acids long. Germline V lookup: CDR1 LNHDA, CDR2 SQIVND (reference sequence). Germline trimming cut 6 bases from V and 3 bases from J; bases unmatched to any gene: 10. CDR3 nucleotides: TGTGCCAGTAGACCATCCTCGACTAGCGGGAGGGGCAAAAACATTCAGTACTTC. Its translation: CASRPSSTSGRGKNIQYF.

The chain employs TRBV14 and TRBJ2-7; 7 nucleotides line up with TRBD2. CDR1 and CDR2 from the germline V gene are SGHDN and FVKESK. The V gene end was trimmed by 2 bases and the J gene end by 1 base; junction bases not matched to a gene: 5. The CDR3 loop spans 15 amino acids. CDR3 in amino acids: CASSQPGLLSYEQYF. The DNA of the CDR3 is TGTGCCAGCAGCCAACCGGGACTATTGTCCTACGAGCAGTACTTC.

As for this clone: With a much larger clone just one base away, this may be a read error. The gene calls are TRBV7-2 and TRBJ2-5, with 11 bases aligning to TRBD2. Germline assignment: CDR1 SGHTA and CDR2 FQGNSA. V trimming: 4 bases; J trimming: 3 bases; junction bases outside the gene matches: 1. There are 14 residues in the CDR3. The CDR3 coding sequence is TGTGCCAGCAGCTCGGGACTAGCGGAAGAGACCCAGTACTTC. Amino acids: CASSSGLAEETQYF.

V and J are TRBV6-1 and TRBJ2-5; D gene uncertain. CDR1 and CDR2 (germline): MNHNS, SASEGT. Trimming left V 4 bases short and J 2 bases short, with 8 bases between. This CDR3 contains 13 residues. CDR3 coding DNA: TGTGCCAGCAGTGTCTACAGACAAGAGACCCAGTACTTC. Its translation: CASSVYRQETQYF.

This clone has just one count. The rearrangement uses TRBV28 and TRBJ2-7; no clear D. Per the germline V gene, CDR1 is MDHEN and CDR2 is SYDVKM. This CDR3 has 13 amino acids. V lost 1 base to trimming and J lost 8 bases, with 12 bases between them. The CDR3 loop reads CASSLSGSEKQYF. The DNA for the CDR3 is TGTGCCAGCAGTTTATCTGGTTCGGAGAAGCAGTACTTC.

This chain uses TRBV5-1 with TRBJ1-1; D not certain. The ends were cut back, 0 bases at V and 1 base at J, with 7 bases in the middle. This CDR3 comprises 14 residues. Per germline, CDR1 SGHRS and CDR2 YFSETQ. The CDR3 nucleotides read TGCGCCAGCAGCTTGGCCCGGGAGAACACTGAAGCTTTCTTT. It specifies CASSLARENTEAFF. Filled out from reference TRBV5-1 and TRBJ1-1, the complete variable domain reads KAGVTQTPRYLIKTRGQQVTLSCSPISGHRSVSWYQQTPGQGLQFLFEYFSETQRNKGNFPGRFSGRQFSNSRSEMNVSTLELGDSALYLCASSLARENTEAFFGQGTRLTVV.

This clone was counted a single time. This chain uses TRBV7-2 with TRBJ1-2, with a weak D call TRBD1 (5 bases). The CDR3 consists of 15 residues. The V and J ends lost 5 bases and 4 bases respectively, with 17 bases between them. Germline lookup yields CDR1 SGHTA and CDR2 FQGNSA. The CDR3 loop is CASSRGSGGFYGYTF. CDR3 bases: TGTGCCAGCAGCCGTGGGAGCGGGGGGTTCTATGGCTACACCTTC.

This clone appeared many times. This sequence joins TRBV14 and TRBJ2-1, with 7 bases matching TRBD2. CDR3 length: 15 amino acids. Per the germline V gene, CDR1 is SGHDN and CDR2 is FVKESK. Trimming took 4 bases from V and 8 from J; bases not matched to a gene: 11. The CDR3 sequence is CASSRTSRGADEQFF. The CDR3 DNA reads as TGTGCCAGCAGCCGGACTAGTAGGGGAGCCGATGAGCAGTTCTTC.

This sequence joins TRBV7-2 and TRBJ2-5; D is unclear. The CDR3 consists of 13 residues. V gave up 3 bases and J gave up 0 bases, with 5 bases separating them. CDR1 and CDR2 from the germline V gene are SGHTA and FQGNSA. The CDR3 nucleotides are TGTGCCAGCAGCTTGGTCTACCAAGAGACCCAGTACTTC. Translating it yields CASSLVYQETQYF. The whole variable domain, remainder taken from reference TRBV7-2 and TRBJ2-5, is GAGVSQSPSNKVTEKGKDVELRCDPISGHTALYWYRQSLGQGLEFLIYFQGNSAPDKSGLPSDRFSAERTGGSVSTLTIQRTQQEDSAVYLCASSLVYQETQYFGPGTRLLVL.

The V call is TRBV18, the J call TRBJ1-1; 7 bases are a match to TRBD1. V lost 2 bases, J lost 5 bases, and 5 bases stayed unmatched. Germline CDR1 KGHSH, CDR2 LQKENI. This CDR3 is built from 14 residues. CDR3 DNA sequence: TGTGCCAGCTCACCAAGGGGGCAGGAGACTGAAGCTTTCTTT. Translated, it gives CASSPRGQETEAFF.

In nucleotides, the CDR3 is TGTGCCAGTAGACCGGGACAAAGTAATATTGAAAAACTGTTTTTT. It specifies CASRPGQSNIEKLFF. The J gene is TRBJ1-4, the V gene TRBV19, with D perhaps matching TRBD1 (6 bases). CDR3 length: 15 amino acids. Trimming cost V 6 bases and J 7 bases, with 18 bases left between them. Germline V gene lookup returns CDR1 LNHDA and CDR2 SQIVND (reference sequence).

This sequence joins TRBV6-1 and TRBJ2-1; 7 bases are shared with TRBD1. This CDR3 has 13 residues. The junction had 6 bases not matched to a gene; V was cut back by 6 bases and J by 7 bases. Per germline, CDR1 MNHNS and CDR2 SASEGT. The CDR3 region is CASRRQGGNEQFF. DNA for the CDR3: TGTGCCAGCAGGAGACAGGGTGGGAATGAGCAGTTCTTC.